The 22 T cell receptor beta chains below come from one sample, sequenced in a study of blood T cell repertoires in COVID-19. Sequenced by immunoSEQ multiplex PCR; TCRdb stores in-frame clones only, minus some. The repertoire holds around 160,000 clones, 85% to 90% seen once, with 10% to 13% in the top ten. Sequenced material: peripheral blood. Receptor source: a woman between 65 and 79 years old with COVID-19, enrolled during active disease.

This chain joins TRBV2 and TRBJ2-5, with D perhaps matching TRBD1 (5 bases). Germline V gene lookup returns CDR1 SNHLY and CDR2 FYNNEI. The CDR3 consists of 14 residues. The V end lost 3 bases, the J end lost 7 bases, and 15 bases lay between the germline ends. The CDR3 bases are TGTGCCAGCAGTGATGTGAAGGGGTATGGGACCCAGTACTTC. This encodes CASSDVKGYGTQYF.

The table lists this clone with many counts. The J gene is TRBJ1-2, the V gene TRBV3-1 (or the pseudogene TRBV3-2), with D unresolved. V was trimmed by 0 bases and J by 7 bases, leaving 12 bases between them. The CDR3 consists of 14 residues. Germline V CDR1 and CDR2: LGHDT, YNNKEL (reference sequence). The CDR3 region is CASSQEVQIGGYTF. CDR3 nucleotides: TGTGCCAGCAGCCAAGAGGTACAGATTGGTGGCTACACCTTC.

The chain couples TRBV3-1 (or the pseudogene TRBV3-2) to TRBJ1-1; possible D gene TRBD1, 6 bases. This CDR3 has 13 residues. Trimming removed 5 bases at V and 2 bases at J, with 9 bases between. Germline-derived CDR1 and CDR2 are LGHDT and YNNKEL (reference sequence). CDR3 sequence reads: CASSYRANTEAFF. The CDR3 DNA is TGTGCCAGCAGCTACAGGGCCAACACTGAAGCTTTCTTT.

CDR3 protein: CASSLGQGTGQPQHF. CDR3 sequence (DNA): TGTGCCAGCAGTTTAGGACAGGGGACAGGGCAGCCCCAGCATTTT. The chain recombines TRBV28 with TRBJ1-5, with 9 bases lining up with TRBD1. Germline-derived CDR1 and CDR2 are MDHEN and SYDVKM. CDR3 length: 15 amino acids. The ends lost 2 bases at V and 7 bases at J; junction bases unmatched: 6.

The chain combines TRBV6-6 with TRBJ1-5; a weak D match, TRBD1 (6 bases). The germline V gene has CDR1 MNHNY and CDR2 SVGAGI (reference sequence). This CDR3 contains 14 residues. Trimming removed 6 bases from V and 4 bases from J, with 13 bases in between. CDR3 residues: CASRSPGQNQPQHF. The CDR3 coding sequence is TGTGCCAGCAGGAGCCCGGGACAAAATCAGCCCCAGCATTTT.

The rearrangement uses TRBV7-2 and TRBJ2-5; 8 nucleotides line up with TRBD2. With V trimmed by 5 bases and J by 4 bases, 12 bases remained unmatched. The germline gives CDR1 SGHTA, CDR2 FQGNSA. This CDR3 spans 16 amino acids. CDR3 bases: TGTGCCAGCAGCCCCCGTACCGGGGGGGCGTCAGAGACCCAGTACTTC. Translating gives CASSPRTGGASETQYF.

The chain is built from TRBV19 and TRBJ2-7, with D perhaps matching TRBD1 (5 bases). Per germline, CDR1 LNHDA and CDR2 SQIVND (reference sequence). There are 14 residues in the CDR3. Deletions cut 1 base from V and 1 base from J, with 8 bases between. The chain's CDR3 is CASSIGQGSYEQYF. CDR3 nucleotides: TGTGCCAGTAGTATAGGCCAGGGATCCTACGAGCAGTACTTC.

This chain links TRBV27 with TRBJ2-5; 7 bases are a match to TRBD1. Germline CDR1 MNHEY, CDR2 SMNVEV (reference sequence). CDR3 size: 16 residues. With V trimmed by 7 bases and J by 2 bases, 13 bases remained unmatched. The DNA of the CDR3 is TGTGCCAGCAAAAAGTTCGGGACAGCACTACAAGAGACCCAGTACTTC. Protein sequence: CASKKFGTALQETQYF.

This chain uses TRBV7-8 with TRBJ1-5, with TRBD1 matching 7 bases. CDR1 SGHVS and CDR2 FQNEAQ come from the germline V gene. V lost 5 bases and J lost 3; bases outside the gene matches: 13. The length of the CDR3 is 17 residues. For the CDR3, the DNA is TGTGCCAGCAGCCCGGTTGACAGGGTCACTCCCAATCAGCCCCAGCATTTT. This translates into CASSPVDRVTPNQPQHF.

This rearrangement joins TRBV5-4 to TRBJ2-2; 9 positions match TRBD1. CDR3 length equals 16 residues. CDR1 and CDR2 (germline): SGHNT, YYREEE (reference sequence). The ends lost 4 bases at V and 6 bases at J; junction bases unmatched: 10. The CDR3: CASSGLGQGVSGELFF. In DNA, the CDR3 is TGTGCCAGCAGCGGGCTGGGACAGGGAGTCTCCGGGGAGCTGTTTTTT. The whole variable domain, filled in from reference TRBV5-4 and TRBJ2-2, reads ETGVTQSPTHLIKTRGQQVTLRCSSQSGHNTVSWYQQALGQGPQFIFQYYREEENGRGNFPPRFSGLQFPNYSSELNVNALELDDSALYLCASSGLGQGVSGELFFGEGSRLTVL.

The gene calls are TRBV29-1 and TRBJ1-2; 10 positions agree with TRBD1. The CDR3 runs to 14 residues. Germline lookup yields CDR1 SQVTM and CDR2 ANQGSEA. Trimming cost V 5 bases and J 8 bases; bases outside gene matches: 11. The CDR3 is CSVSGTGDVGGYTF. The CDR3 DNA follows: TGCAGCGTTTCCGGGACAGGGGATGTTGGCGGCTACACCTTC.

V usage is TRBV2 and J usage is TRBJ2-1; TRBD2 matches 7 bases. This CDR3 is 15 amino acids long. V trimming: 3 bases; J trimming: 3 bases; junction bases outside the gene matches: 5. Germline CDR1 is SNHLY and CDR2 is FYNNEI. Here the CDR3 reads CASSDRRGVYNEQFF. The CDR3 DNA reads TGTGCCAGCAGTGATAGACGGGGGGTCTACAATGAGCAGTTCTTC.

The V gene is TRBV11-2, the J gene TRBJ1-2, with D possibly TRBD1 on 6 matching bases. Trimming left V 3 bases short and J 0 bases short, with 14 bases between. CDR1 is SGHAT and CDR2 is FQNNGV in the germline V gene. This CDR3 contains 16 residues. The chain's CDR3 is CASSLDSPGANYGYTF. DNA of the CDR3: TGTGCCAGCAGCTTGGACAGTCCCGGAGCTAACTATGGCTACACCTTC. The whole variable domain, remainder taken from reference TRBV11-2 and TRBJ1-2, is EAGVAQSPRYKIIEKRQSVAFWCNPISGHATLYWYQQILGQGPKLLIQFQNNGVVDDSQLPKDRFSAERLKGVDSTLKIQPAKLEDSAVYLCASSLDSPGANYGYTFGSGTRLTVV.

This chain links TRBV2 with TRBJ1-1, with D possibly TRBD1 on 6 matching bases. From germline, CDR1 is SNHLY and CDR2 FYNNEI. V shed 1 base and J shed 0 bases, with 6 bases lying between them. The CDR3 has 14 amino acids. The CDR3 spells CASSEGTVNTEAFF. In nucleotides, the CDR3 is TGTGCCAGCAGTGAAGGGACAGTGAACACTGAAGCTTTCTTT.

The rearrangement uses TRBV27 and TRBJ1-2; tentative D call: TRBD1 (6 bases). The V gene's germline CDR1 is MNHEY and CDR2 SMNVEV (reference sequence). V lost 0 bases and J 0 bases, leaving 11 bases between the germline ends. The length of the CDR3 is 16 residues. CDR3 sequence: CASSLSGQTSNYGYTF. The CDR3 DNA is TGTGCCAGCAGTTTATCCGGACAGACTTCTAACTATGGCTACACCTTC.

V and J are TRBV10-3 and TRBJ1-3; D gene unclear. The CDR3 loop spans 13 amino acids. Germline V gives CDR1 ENHRY, CDR2 SYGVKD. Trimming left V 0 bases short and J 4 bases short, with 4 bases between. Here the CDR3 reads CAISESTGNTIYF. The DNA for the CDR3 is TGTGCCATCAGTGAGTCTACAGGAAACACCATATATTTT.

The chain combines TRBV2 with TRBJ1-1, with unresolved D. The CDR3 runs 14 residues. Germline assignment: CDR1 SNHLY and CDR2 FYNNEI. V was cut by 6 bases and J by 5 bases, with 16 bases left in between. CDR3 nucleotide sequence: TGTGCCAGCAGAACCAACGAGTTGGTTACTGAAGCTTTCTTT. Amino acid sequence: CASRTNELVTEAFF.

The rearrangement joins TRBV5-1 to TRBJ1-1, with 8 bases that match TRBD1. The trim removed 0 bases at V and 9 bases at J, leaving 7 bases unmatched. The germline V gene encodes CDR1 SGHRS and CDR2 YFSETQ. The CDR3 covers 14 residues. The CDR3 DNA follows: TGCGCCAGCAGCTTGGCCGGGACAGGTTCTAAAGCTTTCTTT. It codes for CASSLAGTGSKAFF.

The chain employs TRBV3-1 (or the pseudogene TRBV3-2) and TRBJ2-3, with 7 bases aligning to TRBD2. The CDR3 spans 15 residues. V gave up 2 bases and J gave up 1 base; unmatched junction bases: 3. CDR1 and CDR2 from the germline V gene are LGHDT and YNNKEL (reference sequence). CDR3 amino acids: CASSQYRGGTDTQYF. CDR3 nucleotides: TGTGCCAGCAGCCAATACCGGGGGGGCACAGATACGCAGTATTTT.

This clone was recorded once. The rearrangement uses TRBV7-9 and TRBJ1-6; 10 bases line up with TRBD1. Germline V gene sequence: CDR1 SEHNR, CDR2 FQNEAQ (reference sequence). J was trimmed by 9 bases and V by 1 base; bases with no gene match: 3. This CDR3 spans 15 amino acids. CDR3 sequence reads: CASSLDGTGVSPLHF. CDR3 DNA sequence: TGTGCCAGCAGCTTAGACGGGACAGGGGTTTCACCCCTCCACTTT.

This clone was counted between two and nine times. The chain combines TRBV28 with TRBJ1-3; 8 bases align to TRBD1. This CDR3 comprises 13 residues. Per germline, CDR1 MDHEN and CDR2 SYDVKM. Losses at the gene ends were 5 bases for V and 5 bases for J; bases not matched to a gene: 2. The CDR3 coding sequence is TGTGCCAGCAGTGGACAGGGTCGAAACACCATATATTTT. Protein product: CASSGQGRNTIYF.

This chain joins TRBV11-1 and TRBJ2-5; 7 nucleotides line up with TRBD1. The CDR3 is 14 residues long. V was pared by 3 bases and J by 3 bases, with 4 bases of the junction left unmatched. The germline V gene encodes CDR1 SGHAT and CDR2 FQDESV (reference sequence). CDR3 coding DNA: TGTGCCAGCAGCTTCCGGGACAGCAAAGAGACCCAGTACTTC. It yields the protein CASSFRDSKETQYF.